These 23 T cell receptor beta chains were sequenced from one sample in a study of siplizumab effects on memory and regulatory T cells. Libraries were prepared by immunoSEQ multiplex PCR; TCRdb keeps only in-frame clonotypes and omits some of them. This repertoire shows roughly 70,000 clones, around 93% found once; its top ten account for 4.5% to 6.5%. The sequenced sample was CD8+ T cells sorted from blood. The source of these receptors is a human donor in good health.

The chain employs TRBV9 and TRBJ1-6; perhaps TRBD1 as D (5 bases). The CDR3 extends over 15 amino acids. Germline V gives CDR1 SGDLS, CDR2 YYNGEE. V lost 2 bases and J 7 bases, leaving 13 bases between the germline ends. CDR3 nucleotide sequence: TGTGCCAGCAGCGTTTCCGGGGGGACCAATTCACCCCTCCACTTT. It specifies CASSVSGGTNSPLHF.

This sequence joins TRBV10-2 and TRBJ1-2; D is uncertain. V dropped 0 bases and J dropped 4 bases, with 18 bases sitting between them. Germline V CDR1 and CDR2: WSHSY, SAAADI. The CDR3 runs 17 residues. In DNA, the CDR3 is TGCGCCAGCAGTGAGTCGGGTTCCGTCCAGGCTTTCTATGGCTACACCTTC. This encodes CASSESGSVQAFYGYTF.

The chain joins TRBV5-1 to TRBJ2-7, with D hard to call. The CDR3 has 15 amino acids. Between the trimmed V and J ends, which lost 0 bases and 0 bases, there was a span of 10 bases. Germline CDR1 is SGHRS and CDR2 is YFSETQ. The CDR3 protein is CASSLGWVSSYEQYF. DNA for the CDR3: TGCGCCAGCAGCTTGGGCTGGGTATCCTCCTACGAGCAGTACTTC.

V usage is TRBV11-2 and J usage is TRBJ2-3; 8 nucleotides line up with TRBD2. This CDR3 spans 17 amino acids. The germline V gene encodes CDR1 SGHAT and CDR2 FQNNGV. After removal of 4 bases from V and 1 base from J, the junction contained 10 bases not matched to a gene. CDR3 region: CASSWPTSGSRTDTQYF. DNA of the CDR3: TGTGCCAGCAGCTGGCCTACTAGCGGTTCCCGCACAGATACGCAGTATTTT.

The chain has TRBV15 and TRBJ2-7; D not resolved. Trimming removed 4 bases from V and 5 bases from J, with 9 bases in between. Germline V lookup: CDR1 LNHNV, CDR2 YYDKDF (reference sequence). The CDR3 runs to 12 residues. The CDR3 reads CATSTRPHEQYF. For the CDR3, the DNA is TGTGCCACCAGCACTCGTCCCCACGAGCAGTACTTC.

V and J are TRBV13 and TRBJ2-5; D not resolved. This CDR3 has 11 amino acids. V dropped 5 bases and J dropped 1 base, with 2 bases sitting between them. The germline CDR1 and CDR2 sequences are PRHDT and FYEKMQ (reference sequence). The CDR3: CASSLQETQYF. CDR3 DNA: TGTGCCAGCAGCCTCCAAGAGACCCAGTACTTC.

J is TRBJ2-1 and V is TRBV19; no clear D. The CDR3 has 13 residues. The germline V gene has CDR1 LNHDA and CDR2 SQIVND (reference sequence). Trimming cost V 1 base and J 8 bases, with 9 bases left between them. Here the CDR3 reads CASSIGGADEQFF. The CDR3 nucleotides are TGTGCCAGTAGTATAGGCGGTGCCGATGAGCAGTTCTTC.

The rearrangement uses TRBV15 and TRBJ2-5; 11 bases fit TRBD2. Germline lookup yields CDR1 LNHNV and CDR2 YYDKDF (reference sequence). V lost 1 base and J lost 4; bases outside the gene matches: 2. The CDR3 consists of 15 residues. CDR3 nucleotides: TGTGCCACCAGCAGAGTTAGCGGGGGGGCAGAGACCCAGTACTTC. This encodes CATSRVSGGAETQYF.

The chain links TRBV7-9 to TRBJ2-5; no clear D. V was pared by 2 bases and J by 5 bases, with 15 bases between. Per germline, CDR1 SEHNR and CDR2 FQNEAQ (reference sequence). CDR3 length: 15 residues. This chain's CDR3 is CASSLSPAEGETQYF. CDR3 nucleotides: TGTGCCAGCAGCTTAAGCCCCGCGGAAGGGGAGACCCAGTACTTC.

The chain is built from TRBV5-6 and TRBJ2-2; D unresolved. The V end was cut by 3 bases, the J end by 3 bases, with 15 bases between. Germline V gene data show CDR1 as SGHDT and CDR2 as YYEEEE. The CDR3 sequence is 16 residues long. In DNA form, the CDR3 reads TGTGCCAGCAGCTCTGCATTCGGGCCTTACACCGGGGAGCTGTTTTTT. It translates to CASSSAFGPYTGELFF.

The sample holds one count of this clone. The chain couples TRBV27 to TRBJ1-5; no reliable D call. The CDR3 spans 12 residues. V lost 5 bases, J lost 1 base, and 3 bases lay in between. CDR1 is MNHEY, CDR2 SMNVEV, per germline (reference sequence). The CDR3 sequence is CASSLSNQPQHF. The CDR3 nucleotides are TGTGCCAGCAGTCTAAGCAATCAGCCCCAGCATTTT.

CDR3 bases: TGTGCCAGCACGAGCTCCTACAATGAGCAGTTCTTC. Residues: CASTSSYNEQFF. The chain has TRBV2 and TRBJ2-1; D not certain. Trimming pared 7 bases from V and 0 bases from J, leaving 4 bases between. The CDR3 has 12 amino acids. Germline CDR1 SNHLY, CDR2 FYNNEI.

V usage is TRBV6-6 and J usage is TRBJ2-1, with a weak D call TRBD1 (5 bases). In germline, CDR1 is MNHNY, CDR2 SVGAGI (reference sequence). The CDR3 extends over 14 amino acids. The V end was cut by 4 bases, the J end by 7 bases, with 14 bases between. This CDR3 is CASSSSDSWNEQFF. Here the CDR3 DNA reads TGTGCCAGCAGTTCCTCAGACAGTTGGAATGAGCAGTTCTTC.

V is TRBV27 and J is TRBJ1-6, with D possibly TRBD1 on 5 matching bases. Germline values: CDR1 MNHEY, CDR2 SMNVEV (reference sequence). The V end was cut by 11 bases, the J end by 2 bases, with 16 bases between. This CDR3 contains 15 residues. CDR3 DNA: TGTGCCGCCAGGGAGGGGATGGCCTATAATTCACCCCTCCACTTT. The encoded protein is CAAREGMAYNSPLHF.

J is TRBJ2-7 and V is TRBV5-8; a possible D gene is TRBD1 (5 bases). Per the germline V gene, CDR1 is SGHTS and CDR2 is YDEGEE. Trimming left V 0 bases short and J 1 base short, with 11 bases between. The CDR3 sequence is 15 residues long. The CDR3 region is CASSLVSAGSYEQYF. The CDR3 DNA sequence: TGTGCCAGCAGCTTGGTTAGTGCAGGGTCCTACGAGCAGTACTTC.

The chain couples TRBV7-6 to TRBJ2-1; D is ambiguous. V dropped 5 bases and J dropped 4 bases, with 6 bases sitting between them. CDR3 length equals 12 residues. The germline V gene has CDR1 SGHVS and CDR2 FNYEAQ. This CDR3 is CASSHPYNEQFF. The CDR3 nucleotides are TGTGCCAGCAGCCATCCATACAATGAGCAGTTCTTC.

The CDR3 DNA reads as TGTGCCACCTTACAGGGGGTGTATGGCTACACCTTC. Translated: CATLQGVYGYTF. The chain carries TRBV19 and TRBJ1-2; 8 bases align to TRBD1. This CDR3 spans 12 amino acids. Germline CDR1 is LNHDA and CDR2 is SQIVND (reference sequence). V lost 10 bases to trimming and J lost 5 bases; unmatched junction nucleotides: 6.

The genes are TRBV2 and TRBJ1-2; D gene unclear. The germline gives CDR1 SNHLY, CDR2 FYNNEI. V lost 4 bases, J lost 0 bases, and 9 bases lay in between. CDR3 size: 14 residues. This CDR3 reads CASSVTDPNYGYTF. Here the CDR3 DNA reads TGTGCCAGCAGTGTAACAGACCCTAACTATGGCTACACCTTC.

This chain uses TRBV29-1 with TRBJ1-2; D remains ambiguous. The V gene lost 5 bases and the J gene lost 4 bases, with 14 bases spanning the gap. CDR3 size: 13 residues. Germline CDR1 reads SQVTM; CDR2 reads ANQGSEA. CDR3 bases: TGCAGCGTTCACTCGGTGTTGACCTATGGCTACACCTTC. This gives the protein CSVHSVLTYGYTF.

In its sample, this clone was seen a few times. The chain couples TRBV4-1 to TRBJ1-1, with D tentatively TRBD1 (5 bases). CDR3 length: 15 residues. V was cut by 4 bases and J by 0 bases, with 12 bases left in between. Germline V gives CDR1 MGHRA, CDR2 YSYEKL. The CDR3 is CASSLGPLLNTEAFF. Written as DNA, the CDR3 is TGCGCCAGCAGCCTGGGACCGCTGCTGAACACTGAAGCTTTCTTT.

The chain recombines TRBV2 with TRBJ2-5; D is undetermined. Germline lookup yields CDR1 SNHLY and CDR2 FYNNEI. This CDR3 is 13 amino acids long. Trimming left V 4 bases short and J 4 bases short, with 10 bases between. The CDR3 protein is CASSGPVGETQYF. CDR3 bases: TGTGCCAGCAGTGGCCCAGTGGGAGAGACCCAGTACTTC.

The chain carries TRBV6-5 and TRBJ1-5; D ambiguous. Germline values: CDR1 MNHEY, CDR2 SVGAGI. Trimming took off 2 bases at V and 6 bases at J, with 8 bases between the two ends. CDR3 length: 13 amino acids. The CDR3 is CASSYAIGQPQHF. CDR3 nucleotides: TGTGCCAGCAGTTACGCTATTGGTCAGCCCCAGCATTTT.

The rearrangement joins TRBV11-2 to TRBJ1-4, with 7 bases fitting TRBD1. Germline CDR1 and CDR2: SGHAT and FQNNGV. The CDR3 sequence is 17 residues long. The junction had 10 bases not matched to a gene; V was cut back by 6 bases and J by 0 bases. The CDR3 sequence: CASRNRDSASTNEKLFF. The CDR3 region has the DNA TGTGCCAGCAGAAACCGGGACAGTGCCTCAACTAATGAAAAACTGTTTTTT.